This T cell receptor beta chain came from a study of sequential checkpoint blockade in melanoma (dated 2019 in TCRdb). For the wider study: Using 1:1 randomization, the trial assigned patients either to first-line nivolumab followed by ipilimumab (arm A) or to ipilimumab followed by nivolumab (arm B). Both trial sequences were followed by maintenance nivolumab. DNA from roughly 92 pretreatment melanoma tumor samples was subjected to TCRbeta immunosequencing. For about 22 patients, matched tumor biopsies were taken both before treatment and at week 13, after single-agent nivolumab (arm A) or ipilimumab (arm B). Around 80% of the matched pre- and post-treatment tumor biopsy pairs came from the same lesion. Results and caveats for the whole study, not just this receptor: Within-arm analyses of tumor T-cell fraction were limited by small sample sizes and reduced statistical power. Patients whose tumor T-cell fraction and clonality increased by week 13 were about 30 times more likely to achieve clinical benefit. Tumor T-cell fraction and clonality were found to correlate with PD-L1 staining and CD8+ T-cell counts but not with mutational load. Validation of the response-prediction model combining TCR metrics and mutation burden is needed in larger, independent patient cohorts. Among patients in arm A, the nivolumab-first arm, pretreatment tumor TIL clonality was associated with response (P = .04).

From the cysteine through the phenylalanine, the CDR3 covers 19 amino acids. Kept here is only the CDR3 DNA, which spans 57 bases and is read in frame from base 1. The germline V gene specifies SGHNT as CDR1 and YENEEA as CDR2. At the junction V is shortened by 5 bases and J by 5 bases; bases outside the gene matches: 20. This clone is identified as medium-sized (0.01 to 0.1%). Its antigen target is currently unknown. Base qualities are not at hand, and no much larger clone is one base apart. The immunoSEQ Assay was used to immunosequence TCRbeta CDR3 regions from genomic DNA. Before high-throughput sequencing, genomic DNA was amplified using bias-controlled multiplex PCR. On the authors' methods: To quantify the absolute abundance of each unique TCRbeta CDR3 region, the sequences were collapsed and filtered. Clonality, defined as 1 minus Pielou's evenness, was calculated using only productive rearrangements. Tumor T-cell fraction was calculated by normalizing TCRbeta template counts to the amount of usable DNA, which was estimated from several housekeeping genes. Clones with significantly greater frequencies in on-treatment versus baseline samples were identified using a previously published method. TCRdb re-hosts the immuneACCESS table, in-frame sequences only. Its copies lack some clones; in the studies checked, an unresolved V gene accounts for under half of them, and the cause for the rest is not known. V, J and clone size are those of that table, while D and trimming were read from the DNA. The sample records more than 5,500 clones, 20% to 25% of which are singletons. The ten largest clones add up to approximately 8.7% of the sample.

The meaning of the sample's treatment or condition label: randomized to nivolumab then ipilimumab (arm A) or the reverse (arm B). No trial patient had received prior DNA-damaging chemotherapy. Samples were obtained from patients with melanoma enrolled in CheckMate 064, a randomized, open-label phase II trial of sequential checkpoint blockade. Genomic DNA from formalin-fixed paraffin-embedded (FFPE) tissue samples served as the input for tumor TCR sequencing. The specimen was tumor tissue (inferred from file names), collected from a patient given nivolumab and ipilimumab in sequence. Recombination connected TRBV11-3 to TRBJ2-5; TRBD2 matches 10 bases in the middle. The sequence derives from a human donor with melanoma. The DNA sequence follows: TGTGCCAGCAGCGGAGGAGCCCTAGCGGGAGCTGGAGGTCGGGAGACCCAGTACTTC. The resulting protein is CASSGGALAGAGGRETQYF. The full variable domain, with segments outside the CDR3 supplied by the reference TRBV11-3 and TRBJ2-5 proteins, appears as EAGVVQSPRYKIIEKKQPVAFWCNPISGHNTLYWYLQNLGQGPELLIRYENEEAVDDSQLPKDRFSAERLKGVDSTLKIQPAELGDSAVYLCASSGGALAGAGGRETQYFGPGTRLLVL.